This T cell receptor (beta chain) came from a study of blood T cell repertoires in COVID-19. TCRdb keeps only in-frame clones here, not all; method: immunoSEQ multiplex PCR. The sample yields around 150,000 clones, 92% seen once. The receptor's source is a young man with COVID-19, enrolled during active disease. Material: peripheral blood.

The CDR3 DNA is TGTGCCATCAGTGAGTACTGGTCGGTGATCTCTGGAAACACCATATATTTT. This encodes CAISEYWSVISGNTIYF. V gene TRBV10-3 combines with J gene TRBJ1-3; no clear D gene. V dropped 1 base and J dropped 0 bases, with 13 bases sitting between them. CDR1 is ENHRY, CDR2 SYGVKD, per germline. The CDR3 runs 17 residues.